This TCR beta chain was profiled in a study of PD-1 blockade in classical Hodgkin lymphoma. For this clone: Its target is not known.

The V and J ends lost 5 bases and 4 bases respectively, with 12 bases between them. CDR1 and CDR2 (germline): GTSNPN, SVGIG (reference sequence). The CDR3 has 13 residues. Time point described: cycle 4 day 1 (C4D1), after more than five weeks of nivolumab. Every patient had relapsed following autologous stem cell transplantation, and cohorts differed in brentuximab vedotin exposure. The study, taken as a whole, reports: Baseline TCR diversity was reportedly lower in newly diagnosed patients than in healthy donors. It was reported as lower still in relapsed/refractory patients. Factors driving the repertoire differences, possibly disease activity or prior therapy, remain undefined. Patients who responded completely had about the same baseline diversity as newly diagnosed patients.

Produced via immunoSEQ multiplex PCR; TCRdb's table is partial and in-frame only. The data contain over 15,000 clones, more than 75% of them singletons. The material was peripheral blood mononuclear cells (PBMCs), obtained before the fourth cycle of nivolumab. This chain joins TRBV30 and TRBJ1-5; D gene ambiguous. The sequence came from a human donor with classical Hodgkin lymphoma. This CDR3 is CAWAKNQNQPQHF. The CDR3 DNA reads TGTGCCTGGGCGAAGAACCAAAATCAGCCCCAGCATTTT.